This T cell receptor (beta chain) was recovered during a study of T cells after yellow fever vaccination. Each CDR3 protein gets one entry after TCRdb re-called the 5' RACE reads with MiXCR. In the table there are hundreds of thousands of distinct CDR3 sequences, 3.6% of which are singletons. Notes on this clonotype: What it binds is not known.

Study results and limitations: Though it reached lower strength, the secondary response hit its peak faster, day 5 versus 15.

This receptor was identified in a man aged 18 to 35 who received the YFV17D yellow fever vaccine. Sequenced here: PBMCs, sampled on the day of the yellow fever booster vaccination.

The CDR3 region is CASSPGESGGLEVEQFF. The CDR3 nucleotides are TGCGCCAGCAGCCCCGGGGAATCAGGGGGACTAGAGGTTGAGCAGTTCTTC. V and J are TRBV4-3 and TRBJ2-1; tentatively, D is TRBD2 (8 bases). The CDR3 contains 17 residues. Trimming removed 4 bases from V and 9 bases from J, with 25 bases in between. Germline CDR1 reads LGHNA; CDR2 reads YSLEER.